This T cell receptor (beta chain) was sequenced for a study of memory CD8 T cells in hepatitis C reinfection. Across the study: After reinfection, a couple of primary-infection resolvers became chronically infected. Pre-reinfection samples were taken 55 to 20 weeks before detection. HCV reinfection meant a positive HCV RNA test after two negative tests at least 60 days apart.

Time point: pre-reinfection, 55 to 20 weeks before reinfection detection. TCR sequencing was done directly ex vivo on sorted cells, without expansion in vitro. Donors were people who inject drugs in the Montreal HEPCO cohort. Germline assignment: CDR1 MDHEN and CDR2 SYDVKM. The CDR3 runs to 15 residues. After removal of 2 bases from V and 4 bases from J, the junction contained 6 bases not matched to a gene. The protocol was immunoSEQ multiplex PCR, while the TCRdb copy is restricted to in-frame clones and leaves out a portion. The sample lists approximately 52,000 clones, around 92% seen once, with more than 0.8% in the top ten.

The chain has TRBV28 and TRBJ1-2; 8 nucleotides line up with TRBD1. The TCR comes from a man aged 18 to 29 with hepatitis C virus infection. Sample: naive CD8+ T cells sorted from blood. The CDR3: CASSLPGQGGYGYTF. DNA for the CDR3: TGTGCCAGCAGTTTACCAGGACAGGGTGGCTATGGCTACACCTTC.